This record looks at one T cell receptor (beta chain) sequence and its context. This specimen comes from a study of blood T cell repertoires in COVID-19. About the research overall: PBMCs, B-cell-depleted T cells, or T cells provided the cDNA or gDNA that made up the material.

The V gene end was trimmed by 2 bases and the J gene end by 5 bases; junction bases not matched to a gene: 7. This CDR3 comprises 18 residues. CDR1 and CDR2 (germline): MGHRA, YSYEKL. Original methodology: Cell counts per sample came from amplifying reference gene primers. TCRdb keeps only in-frame clones here, not all; method: immunoSEQ multiplex PCR. D and trimming were read from the DNA, whereas the V and J calls and clone size are those reported in that table. In the table there are fewer than 350,000 clones, around nine tenths of which are singletons. The rearrangement uses TRBV4-1 and TRBJ2-2, with 14 bases that match TRBD2. The TCR originated in a woman between 25 and 40 years old with COVID-19, enrolled during active disease. The sample taken for sequencing was peripheral blood. The CDR3: CASSQPETSGRGTGELFF. The CDR3 DNA is TGCGCCAGCAGCCAACCCGAGACTAGCGGGAGGGGAACCGGGGAGCTGTTTTTT.